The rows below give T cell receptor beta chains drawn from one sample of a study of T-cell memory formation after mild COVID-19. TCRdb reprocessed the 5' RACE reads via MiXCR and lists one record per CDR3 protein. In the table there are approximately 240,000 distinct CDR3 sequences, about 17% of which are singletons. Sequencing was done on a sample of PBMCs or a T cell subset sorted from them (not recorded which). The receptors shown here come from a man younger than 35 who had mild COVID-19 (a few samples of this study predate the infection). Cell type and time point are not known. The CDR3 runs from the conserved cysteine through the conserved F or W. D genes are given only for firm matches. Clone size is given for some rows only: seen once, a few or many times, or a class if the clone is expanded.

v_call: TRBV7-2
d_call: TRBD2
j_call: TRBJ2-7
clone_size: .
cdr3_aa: CASSPTSGAVSYEQYF
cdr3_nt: TGTGCCAGCAGCCCAACTAGCGGGGCTGTCTCCTACGAGCAGTACTTC

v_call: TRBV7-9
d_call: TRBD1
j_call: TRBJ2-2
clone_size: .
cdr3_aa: CASTRRGGLNTGELFF
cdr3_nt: TGTGCCAGCACCCGCCGAGGGGGCCTGAACACCGGGGAGCTGTTTTTT

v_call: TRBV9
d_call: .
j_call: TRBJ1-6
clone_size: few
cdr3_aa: CASSGGTGNGSPLHF
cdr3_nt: TGTGCCAGCAGCGGAGGAACAGGGAACGGTTCACCCCTCCACTTT

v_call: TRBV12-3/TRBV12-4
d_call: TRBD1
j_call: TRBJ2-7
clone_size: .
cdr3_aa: CASSFGQGAEQYF
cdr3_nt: TGTGCCAGCAGTTTCGGACAGGGGGCCGAGCAGTACTTC

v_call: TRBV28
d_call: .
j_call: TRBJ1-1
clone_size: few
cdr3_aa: CASILQPGVAEAFF
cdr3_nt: TGTGCCAGCATCCTACAACCAGGGGTCGCTGAAGCTTTCTTT

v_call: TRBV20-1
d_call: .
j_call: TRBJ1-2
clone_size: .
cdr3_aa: CSAGGGPGYTF
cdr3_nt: TGCAGTGCTGGGGGAGGGCCGGGCTACACCTTC

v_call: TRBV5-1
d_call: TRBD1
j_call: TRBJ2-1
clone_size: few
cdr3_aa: CASSSTGGSRTEQFF
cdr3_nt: TGCGCCAGCAGCTCCACAGGGGGGAGTAGGACTGAGCAGTTCTTC

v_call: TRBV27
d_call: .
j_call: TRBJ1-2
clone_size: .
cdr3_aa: CASSSGRTLGYTF
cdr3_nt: TGTGCCAGCAGTTCGGGCAGGACGCTTGGCTACACCTTC

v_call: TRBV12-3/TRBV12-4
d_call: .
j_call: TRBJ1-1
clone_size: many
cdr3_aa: CASSPSRGAEAFF
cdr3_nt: TGTGCCAGCAGCCCGAGTAGGGGGGCTGAAGCTTTCTTT

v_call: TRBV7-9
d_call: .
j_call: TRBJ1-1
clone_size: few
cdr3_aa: CASSARTGTETFF
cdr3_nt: TGTGCCAGCAGCGCGCGGACCGGGACCGAAACTTTCTTT

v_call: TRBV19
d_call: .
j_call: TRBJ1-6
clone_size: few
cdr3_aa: CASRRWASDNSPLHF
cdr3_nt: TGTGCCAGTAGGCGTTGGGCAAGCGATAATTCACCCCTCCACTTT